One and the same sample provided the 28 T cell receptor delta chains below, sequenced in a study of Vδ1+ human thymocytes. These TCRs are of unknown antigen specificity. The template was reverse-transcribed extracted RNA. CDR3 amplicons came from multiplex PCR with pooled V-gene forward and constant-region reverse primers. TCRdb reanalysed the multiplex PCR reads via CATT. The data show about 75,000 delta-chain clones, with roughly a third seen just once and under 0.3% held by the top ten. Findings and limits, study-wide: In the thymus, TRG and TRD repertoires looked highly polyclonal with Gaussian CDR3 lengths.

Sequences were obtained from Vdelta1+ gamma-delta thymocytes from the thymus. Subset of the sample: FACS-sorted CD3+ TCRalphabeta- TCRVdelta1+ TCRVdelta2- thymocytes. Receptor source: a boy younger than two who had congenital heart surgery.

The genes are TRDV1 and TRDJ1; 8 bases are shared with TRDD3. The trim removed 2 bases at V and 1 base at J, leaving 27 bases unmatched. The CDR3 consists of 23 residues. Germline V gene lookup returns CDR1 TSWWSYY and CDR2 QGS. CDR3 nucleotide sequence: TGTGCTCTTGGGGAATATTTCTTCCTCTCCCGTACTGGGGGTCTACAACTCACCGATAAACTCATCTTT. Protein product: CALGEYFFLSRTGGLQLTDKLIF.

The chain has TRDV1 and TRDJ1; 9 bases match TRDD3. This CDR3 comprises 21 residues. V was pared by 0 bases and J by 0 bases, with 17 bases of the junction left unmatched. Looked up from germline, CDR1 is TSWWSYY and CDR2 is QGS. CDR3 residues: CALGELRSYNWGSRYTDKLIF. Written as DNA, the CDR3 is TGTGCTCTTGGGGAACTGCGTTCCTACAACTGGGGGAGCCGGTACACCGATAAACTCATCTTT.

This clone was detected only a few times. The chain recombines TRDV1 with TRDJ1; D may be TRDD2 or TRDD3 (8 bases each). CDR1 and CDR2 (germline): TSWWSYY, QGS. CDR3 size: 17 residues. Trimming shortened V by 1 base and J by 6 bases, and 21 bases separated the two germline ends. The chain's CDR3 is CALGEPSYSGGAHKLIF. The CDR3 nucleotides read TGTGCTCTTGGGGAACCTTCCTACTCTGGGGGAGCCCATAAACTCATCTTT.

The J gene is TRDJ1, the V gene TRDV1, with D tentatively TRDD3 (5 bases). Deletions cut 5 bases from V and 0 bases from J, with 19 bases between. This CDR3 comprises 17 residues. Germline CDR1 and CDR2: TSWWSYY and QGS. CDR3 in DNA: TGTGCTCTTGGGTTACGGGGACCAAACCCGTACACCGATAAACTCATCTTT. Its translation is CALGLRGPNPYTDKLIF.

This clone was seen only once. This chain uses TRDV2 with TRDJ1, with D possibly matching TRDD2 (5 bases). V was cut by 5 bases and J by 0 bases, with 18 bases left in between. The CDR3 extends over 16 amino acids. In germline, CDR1 is GEAIGNYY, CDR2 EKD. CDR3: CACASLPTWYTDKLIF. Here the CDR3 DNA reads TGTGCCTGTGCCTCGCTACCTACGTGGTACACCGATAAACTCATCTTT.

This rearrangement joins TRDV1 to TRDJ1, with TRDD2 as a possible D gene (7 bases). The CDR3 covers 20 residues. Germline V gene sequence: CDR1 TSWWSYY, CDR2 QGS. The ends were cut back, 0 bases at V and 2 bases at J, with 25 bases in the middle. CDR3 coding DNA: TGTGCTCTTGGGGAACTAGTTTCCTACCTACGTTTGGGGGGGACCGATAAACTCATCTTT. It specifies CALGELVSYLRLGGTDKLIF.

The chain carries TRDV1 and TRDJ1, with TRDD3 matching over 11 bases. V shed 1 base and J 2 bases; nucleotides not matched to a gene: 27. Germline values: CDR1 TSWWSYY, CDR2 QGS. This CDR3 has 24 amino acids. CDR3 sequence (DNA): TGTGCTCTTGGGGAACGGACCTCCCGGGACTGGGGGATATCTAGCGGTGAGAAAACCGATAAACTCATCTTT. Translating gives CALGERTSRDWGISSGEKTDKLIF.

The V call is TRDV2, the J call TRDJ1; 8 nucleotides align to TRDD3. Germline-derived CDR1 and CDR2 are GEAIGNYY and EKD. The CDR3 consists of 10 residues. Unmatched junction bases numbered 4, after V lost 9 bases and J lost 8 bases. The CDR3 sequence is CATYWGKLIF. The CDR3 region has the DNA TGTGCCACATACTGGGGGAAACTCATCTTT.

This clone was seen more than once but under ten times. The V gene is TRDV1, the J gene TRDJ1; TRDD3 agrees at 11 bases. The CDR3 has 21 amino acids. From germline, CDR1 is TSWWSYY and CDR2 QGS. J lost 0 bases, V lost 9 bases, and 24 bases had no gene match. Here the CDR3 DNA reads TGTGCTCTGGCGGGGTCTTCCTACGTCTGGGGGATACCCCACGACACCGATAAACTCATCTTT. Its protein product is CALAGSSYVWGIPHDTDKLIF.

This clone occurred once. The chain has TRDV2 and TRDJ3, with D possibly TRDD3 on 6 matching bases. The V end lost 7 bases, the J end lost 0 bases, and 30 bases lay between the germline ends. The CDR3 spans 22 residues. Germline V CDR1 and CDR2: GEAIGNYY, EKD. The CDR3 protein is CACPTTQDFVWGSSWDTRQMFF. The CDR3 DNA sequence: TGTGCCTGCCCCACTACTCAAGACTTTGTCTGGGGAAGCTCCTGGGACACCCGACAGATGTTTTTC.

V is TRDV1 and J is TRDJ1; TRDD3 agrees at 13 bases. CDR3 length: 21 residues. CDR1 is TSWWSYY, CDR2 QGS, per germline. V shed 0 bases and J 4 bases; nucleotides not matched to a gene: 17. The DNA of the CDR3 is TGTGCTCTTGGGGAACTCGTACCCGCGTACTGGGGGATACGATTCGGCGATAAACTCATCTTT. Protein sequence: CALGELVPAYWGIRFGDKLIF.

The V gene is TRDV1, the J gene TRDJ1, with TRDD3 matching 7 bases. This CDR3 contains 19 residues. Germline V gene lookup returns CDR1 TSWWSYY and CDR2 QGS. The junction had 21 bases not matched to a gene; V was cut back by 5 bases and J by 3 bases. The CDR3 protein is CALGLSSSLRLGGSDKLIF. DNA of the CDR3: TGTGCTCTTGGGCTGTCAAGTAGCCTACGTCTGGGGGGCTCCGATAAACTCATCTTT.

J is TRDJ1 and V is TRDV1; D may be TRDD3 (6 bases). The germline V gene has CDR1 TSWWSYY and CDR2 QGS. The CDR3 loop spans 21 amino acids. V dropped 5 bases and J dropped 0 bases, with 31 bases sitting between them. CDR3 in amino acids: CALGSKGKTWGMDNYTDKLIF. The CDR3 DNA sequence: TGTGCTCTTGGGTCCAAGGGGAAAACCTGGGGTATGGATAACTACACCGATAAACTCATCTTT.

This clone turned up a few times. This chain uses TRDV1 with TRDJ1; 8 nucleotides agree with TRDD3. The CDR3 is 21 amino acids. V dropped 0 bases and J dropped 0; count of bases not matched to a gene: 18. Per germline, CDR1 TSWWSYY and CDR2 QGS. The CDR3 DNA follows: TGTGCTCTTGGGGAACTATCCTACCCGGGGGATAAAGGAGAGTACACCGATAAACTCATCTTT. Translating it yields CALGELSYPGDKGEYTDKLIF.

This clone showed up just a few times. The V and J genes are TRDV1 and TRDJ1; 9 bases map to TRDD3. V lost 4 bases, J lost 3 bases, and 18 bases stayed unmatched. Germline lookup yields CDR1 TSWWSYY and CDR2 QGS. This CDR3 is 19 amino acids long. The CDR3 is CALGVPPWGMLFKSDKLIF. CDR3 DNA: TGTGCTCTTGGGGTCCCTCCCTGGGGGATGCTTTTTAAGTCCGATAAACTCATCTTT.

Details on this clone: The same CDR3 is also encoded by other DNA sequences in this sample. This chain uses TRDV1 with TRDJ1; D call uncertain. Germline values: CDR1 TSWWSYY, CDR2 QGS. The length of the CDR3 is 17 residues. Trimming shortened V by 10 bases and J by 1 base, and 25 bases separated the two germline ends. For the CDR3, the DNA is TGTGCTCATCGGAGATCCCCATCTCCGGGGCCCACCGATAAACTCATCTTT. Translated: CAHRRSPSPGPTDKLIF.

This clone appeared a few times. The chain has TRDV1 and TRDJ1, with TRDD2 matching 9 bases. CDR3 length equals 21 residues. The trim removed 3 bases at V and 0 bases at J, leaving 20 bases unmatched. Germline lookup yields CDR1 TSWWSYY and CDR2 QGS. Here the CDR3 DNA reads TGTGCTCTTGGGGACCCGAGTTTACGGCCTTCCTACAAGGTGTACACCGATAAACTCATCTTT. This gives the protein CALGDPSLRPSYKVYTDKLIF.

The genes are TRDV1 and TRDJ1; possible D gene TRDD3, 7 bases. Trimming cost V 1 base and J 0 bases, with 18 bases left between them. This CDR3 spans 18 amino acids. In germline, CDR1 is TSWWSYY, CDR2 QGS. CDR3 in amino acids: CALGEPFPILGYTDKLIF. In DNA, the CDR3 is TGTGCTCTTGGGGAACCATTTCCTATACTGGGGTACACCGATAAACTCATCTTT.

The rearrangement links TRDV1 to TRDJ1, with 7 bases aligning to TRDD3. The germline V gene has CDR1 TSWWSYY and CDR2 QGS. After removal of 1 base from V and 4 bases from J, the junction contained 15 bases not matched to a gene. This CDR3 is built from 18 residues. For the CDR3, the DNA is TGTGCTCTTGGGGAACCCACCCCTAGACCGGGGGGGATCGATAAACTCATCTTT. Amino acid sequence: CALGEPTPRPGGIDKLIF.

This clone occurred a few times. V usage is TRDV1 and J usage is TRDJ1; no definite D call. Germline values: CDR1 TSWWSYY, CDR2 QGS. This CDR3 comprises 13 residues. The V end lost 8 bases, the J end lost 0 bases, and 10 bases lay between the germline ends. CDR3 coding DNA: TGTGCTCTTTTGGGAGGTGACACCGATAAACTCATCTTT. It yields the protein CALLGGDTDKLIF.

V is TRDV1 and J is TRDJ1, with 10 bases lining up with TRDD3. V shed 2 bases and J 4 bases; nucleotides not matched to a gene: 7. Germline V gene data show CDR1 as TSWWSYY and CDR2 as QGS. This CDR3 contains 16 residues. DNA for the CDR3: TGTGCTCTTGGGGAAGGCCGTACTGGGGGATGCGATAAACTCATCTTT. Protein: CALGEGRTGGCDKLIF.

The sample holds a few counts of this clone. V and J are TRDV1 and TRDJ1, with TRDD3 matching over 8 bases. Trimming cost V 2 bases and J 8 bases; bases outside gene matches: 10. Germline CDR1 TSWWSYY, CDR2 QGS. This CDR3 is 15 amino acids long. The CDR3 is CALGEFTGGPTKLIF. Written as DNA, the CDR3 is TGTGCTCTTGGGGAATTTACTGGGGGTCCTACGAAACTCATCTTT.

The rearrangement links TRDV1 to TRDJ1; D possibly corresponds to TRDD3 (6 bases). There are 19 residues in the CDR3. Germline V gene lookup returns CDR1 TSWWSYY and CDR2 QGS. V gave up 0 bases and J gave up 10 bases, with 30 bases separating them. The CDR3 bases are TGTGCTCTTGGGGAACTACGCCCCGATGGGATAGACTTCGATTTGCGACTCATCTTT. Protein sequence: CALGELRPDGIDFDLRLIF.

The chain is built from TRDV1 and TRDJ2, with a weak D call TRDD2 (8 bases). The CDR3 is made up of 25 amino acids. Trimming stripped 2 bases from V and 8 bases from J, with 45 bases between. From germline, CDR1 is TSWWSYY and CDR2 QGS. CDR3 sequence: CALGEVRPPSRLPIYPGGQTAQLFF. The CDR3 DNA reads as TGTGCTCTTGGGGAAGTACGACCGCCTTCCCGCCTTCCTATCTATCCTGGGGGTCAAACGGCACAACTCTTCTTT.

The chain couples TRDV1 to TRDJ1; D is ambiguous. This CDR3 has 20 residues. CDR1 and CDR2 from the germline V gene are TSWWSYY and QGS. V was shortened by 2 bases and J by 3 bases, with 28 bases between the two germline ends. The CDR3 nucleotides are TGTGCTCTTGGGGAAGCCGTCCAGTACACCCGTACCCCCGAACCCGATAAACTCATCTTT. Its translation: CALGEAVQYTRTPEPDKLIF.

This clone turned up a few times. The chain recombines TRDV1 with TRDJ1; 9 bases align to TRDD3. From germline, CDR1 is TSWWSYY and CDR2 QGS. This CDR3 has 22 residues. V gave up 3 bases and J gave up 0 bases; unmatched junction bases: 23. The CDR3 sequence: CALGEALPSSSRGDTNTDKLIF. CDR3 coding DNA: TGTGCTCTTGGGGAGGCCCTTCCTTCCTCCTCTCGAGGGGATACGAACACCGATAAACTCATCTTT.

Notes on this clone: The sample carries other DNA sequences with the same CDR3. The J gene is TRDJ1, the V gene TRDV1; 11 nucleotides align to TRDD3. Germline trimming cut 0 bases from V and 2 bases from J; bases unmatched to any gene: 11. Germline CDR1 is TSWWSYY and CDR2 is QGS. The length of the CDR3 is 19 residues. The CDR3 reads CALGELGWGIPRGTDKLIF. In DNA, the CDR3 is TGTGCTCTTGGGGAACTTGGCTGGGGGATACCCCGGGGAACCGATAAACTCATCTTT.

Remarks on this clone: A junction end diverges from the germline sequence, so it may reflect a read error. J is TRDJ1 and V is TRDV2; D uncertain. Germline-derived CDR1 and CDR2 are GEAIGNYY and EKD. This CDR3 contains 14 residues. The CDR3 protein is CARDTPPGGDKLIF. CDR3 DNA sequence: TGTGCCCGTGACACCCCACCCGGAGGGGATAAACTCATCTTT.